This is a list of T cell receptor beta chains from one sample in a study of Ad26.COV2.S vaccination and SARS-CoV-2 variants. Data came from immunoSEQ multiplex PCR; TCRdb stores just in-frame clones and leaves some out. The sample has over 200,000 clones, approximately 90% seen once. The sample here was peripheral blood, taken in a trial of Ad26.COV2.S vaccine versus placebo. All receptors derive from a person between 18 and 65 years old who received the Ad26.COV2.S COVID-19 vaccine or a placebo. CDR3s include the opening cysteine and the closing phenylalanine or tryptophan. A D gene is named only where the DNA matches it firmly. Only some rows state a clone size, as once, few, many or a class for expanded clones.

TRBD2	NA	TRBJ2-3	TRBV7-8	CASSLVLAGVRDTQYF	TGTGCCAGCAGCTTAGTCCTAGCGGGAGTTCGAGATACGCAGTATTTT
NA	NA	TRBJ1-6	TRBV7-9	CASSLDRRNSPLHF	TGTGCCAGCAGCTTAGATAGGCGTAATTCACCCCTCCACTTT
NA	many	TRBJ2-7	TRBV9	CASSVDSSHYEQYF	TGTGCCAGCAGCGTAGATAGTTCTCACTACGAGCAGTACTTC
NA	NA	TRBJ2-7	TRBV10-3	CAISDASSSEQYF	TGTGCCATCAGTGACGCCTCTAGTTCCGAGCAGTACTTC
NA	NA	TRBJ2-5	TRBV5-1	CASSLEGETQYF	TGCGCCAGCAGCTTGGAAGGAGAGACCCAGTACTTC
NA	few	TRBJ2-2	TRBV6-5	CASSWGAANTGELFF	TGTGCCAGCAGTTGGGGTGCTGCGAACACCGGGGAGCTGTTTTTT
TRBD1	NA	TRBJ2-5	TRBV11-2	CASSLTGVGETQYF	TGTGCCAGCAGTCTTACAGGGGTCGGAGAGACCCAGTACTTC
NA	few	TRBJ1-2	TRBV7-9	CASSLLQGDIGGYTF	TGTGCCAGCAGCTTACTACAGGGTGACATAGGGGGCTACACCTTC
TRBD2	NA	TRBJ2-5	TRBV7-7	CASSWSPSGQETQYF	TGTGCTAGCAGCTGGAGCCCTAGCGGACAAGAGACCCAGTACTTC
TRBD2	NA	TRBJ2-5	TRBV5-1	CASSTILAAETQYF	TGCGCCAGCAGCACTATACTAGCGGCAGAGACCCAGTACTTC
NA	few	TRBJ1-2	TRBV19	CASNGGHGYTF	TGTGCCAGTAATGGGGGCCATGGCTACACCTTC
NA	NA	TRBJ2-5	TRBV5-4	CASSLLERAATQYF	TGTGCCAGCAGCTTGTTGGAGCGGGCAGCGACCCAGTACTTC
TRBD1	NA	TRBJ2-5	TRBV18	CASSPLTGWLTKETQYF	TGTGCCAGCTCGCCCTTGACAGGGTGGCTCACCAAAGAGACCCAGTACTTC
TRBD1	NA	TRBJ1-2	TRBV12-3/TRBV12-4	CASREQGSSGYTF	TGTGCCAGCAGGGAACAGGGGAGTAGTGGCTACACCTTC
TRBD1	NA	TRBJ2-3	TRBV10-3	CAISDGTGGAGDTQYF	TGTGCCATCAGTGATGGGACAGGGGGCGCGGGAGATACGCAGTATTTT
NA	NA	TRBJ2-1	TRBV19	CASSVSGWKSNEQFF	TGTGCCAGTAGTGTCAGCGGTTGGAAGAGCAATGAGCAGTTCTTC
NA	NA	TRBJ1-6	TRBV9	CASSVRGNNSPLHF	TGTGCCAGCAGCGTACGGGGAAATAATTCACCCCTCCACTTT
NA	NA	TRBJ1-4	TRBV5-4	CASSQSPLVTNEKLFF	TGTGCCAGCAGCCAGTCCCCTTTGGTAACTAATGAAAAACTGTTTTTT
NA	many	TRBJ1-3	TRBV19	CASSISDSGNTIYF	TGTGCCAGTAGTATATCCGACTCTGGAAACACCATATATTTT
NA	NA	TRBJ1-2	TRBV30	CAWSVRTVGERGYTF	TGTGCCTGGAGTGTTCGGACGGTCGGTGAGCGAGGCTACACCTTC
NA	NA	TRBJ2-5	TRBV19	CASSRGGGRQETQYF	TGTGCCAGTAGTCGTGGTGGGGGGAGGCAAGAGACCCAGTACTTC
NA	NA	TRBJ2-7	TRBV19	CASSAQVNSYEQYF	TGTGCCAGTAGTGCACAGGTCAACTCCTACGAGCAGTACTTC
TRBD2	NA	TRBJ2-1	TRBV10-3	CAISASSGSINEQFF	TGTGCCATCAGTGCGTCTAGCGGGAGTATCAATGAGCAGTTCTTC
TRBD1	NA	TRBJ2-7	TRBV5-5	CASSLVTGGLYEQYF	TGTGCCAGCAGCTTGGTGACAGGGGGCCTTTACGAGCAGTACTTC
NA	NA	TRBJ2-5	TRBV28	CASSLGRGARQETQYF	TGTGCCAGCAGTTTAGGCAGGGGAGCCCGCCAAGAGACCCAGTACTTC
TRBD1	once	TRBJ2-5	TRBV19	CASSIGTGGEGQETQYF	TGTGCCAGTAGTATAGGGACAGGGGGCGAGGGCCAAGAGACCCAGTACTTC
NA	once	TRBJ2-2	TRBV6-6	CASSPGLTGELFF	TGTGCCAGCTCCCCAGGGCTCACCGGGGAGCTGTTTTTT
TRBD1	NA	TRBJ1-1	TRBV7-9	CASSWGQGDTEAFF	TGTGCCAGCAGCTGGGGACAGGGGGACACTGAAGCTTTCTTT
TRBD2	NA	TRBJ2-3	TRBV27	CASSLPPGLAGGSTDTQYF	TGTGCCAGCAGTCTCCCCCCGGGACTAGCGGGAGGCAGCACAGATACGCAGTATTTT
NA	NA	TRBJ2-3	TRBV9	CASSPWEFLTDTQYF	TGTGCCAGCAGCCCCTGGGAGTTTCTCACAGATACGCAGTATTTT
TRBD2	NA	TRBJ2-5	TRBV7-2	CASSPSGGRLETQYF	TGTGCCAGCAGCCCATCGGGGGGGAGATTAGAGACCCAGTACTTC
TRBD1	NA	TRBJ2-2	TRBV4-2	CASSPRTGNTGELFF	TGTGCCAGCAGCCCTAGGACAGGTAACACCGGGGAGCTGTTTTTT
NA	NA	TRBJ2-2	TRBV11-3	CASSPLGGPNTGELFF	TGTGCCAGCAGCCCCCTAGGAGGGCCGAACACCGGGGAGCTGTTTTTT
NA	NA	TRBJ2-7	TRBV5-4	CASSRQNQPYEQYF	TGTGCCAGCAGCCGACAGAACCAACCCTACGAGCAGTACTTC
TRBD1	NA	TRBJ2-5	TRBV7-9	CASSEPEQGARETQYF	TGTGCCAGCAGCGAACCCGAACAGGGGGCACGAGAGACCCAGTACTTC
NA	NA	TRBJ1-2	TRBV28	CASSLGGSYGYTF	TGTGCCAGCAGTCTGGGGGGGTCCTATGGCTACACCTTC
NA	NA	TRBJ2-1	TRBV6-4	CASSVVGRGAPYNEQFF	TGTGCCAGCAGCGTCGTTGGGCGCGGGGCGCCCTACAATGAGCAGTTCTTC
TRBD2	NA	TRBJ2-1	TRBV6-7	CASSYSTVAGGSNEQFF	TGTGCCAGCAGTTACTCGACCGTAGCGGGAGGGTCGAATGAGCAGTTCTTC
NA	once	TRBJ2-1	TRBV24-1	CATSDPQGPGNEQFF	TGTGCCACCAGTGACCCACAGGGTCCCGGCAATGAGCAGTTCTTC
TRBD2	NA	TRBJ2-1	TRBV4-3	CASSPGGGRGNNEQFF	TGCGCCAGCAGCCCTGGCGGGGGAAGAGGAAACAATGAGCAGTTCTTC
TRBD2	NA	TRBJ2-7	TRBV6-1	CASSEAGTTREQYF	TGTGCCAGCAGTGAAGCCGGGACTACGAGGGAGCAGTACTTC
NA	NA	TRBJ2-7	TRBV7-9	CASRGVGYEQYF	TGTGCCAGCAGGGGGGTAGGCTACGAGCAGTACTTC
NA	NA	TRBJ2-2	TRBV5-6	CASSPNLITGELFF	TGTGCCAGCAGCCCCAACCTGATCACCGGGGAGCTGTTTTTT
NA	few	TRBJ2-5	TRBV9	CASSPQDRKETQYF	TGTGCCAGCAGCCCCCAGGACAGAAAAGAGACCCAGTACTTC
TRBD2	NA	TRBJ2-7	TRBV5-1	CASSLGLAGALYEQYF	TGCGCCAGCAGCTTGGGACTAGCGGGAGCCCTCTACGAGCAGTACTTC
TRBD2	NA	TRBJ2-7	TRBV5-4	CASSLTQGVGLGAYEQYF	TGTGCCAGCAGCTTGACACAGGGAGTGGGACTAGGGGCCTACGAGCAGTACTTC
NA	NA	TRBJ2-1	TRBV20-1	CSASKEVRGEQFF	TGCAGTGCTAGTAAGGAAGTAAGGGGTGAGCAGTTCTTC
TRBD1	few	TRBJ2-7	TRBV6-2/TRBV6-3	CASSSLRQGAREQYF	TGTGCCAGCAGTTCTCTGAGACAGGGGGCGCGGGAGCAGTACTTC
TRBD2	NA	TRBJ2-5	TRBV5-4	CASSLSGLVETQYF	TGTGCCAGCAGCTTGTCCGGACTAGTAGAGACCCAGTACTTC
NA	NA	TRBJ2-1	TRBV7-2	CASSFNRYNEQFF	TGTGCCAGCAGCTTTAACAGATACAATGAGCAGTTCTTC
NA	NA	TRBJ1-6	TRBV20-1	CSASKQQGYNSPLHF	TGCAGTGCTAGTAAACAACAGGGTTATAATTCACCCCTCCACTTT
NA	NA	TRBJ2-2	TRBV6-1	CASSDFGDGNTGELFF	TGTGCCAGCAGTGATTTTGGGGATGGAAACACCGGGGAGCTGTTTTTT